The T cell receptor beta chain under discussion was sequenced for a study of identical twins. Study-level points and caveats: Beta out-of-frame twin sharing showed a weaker excess. Out-of-frame alpha sequences shared by twins showed excess low generation probability.

TCRdb re-analysed the 5' RACE reads in MiXCR, keeping a single row per CDR3 protein. The table lists 1.5 million to 2 million distinct CDR3 sequences, around 29% of them singletons, with around 0.25% in the top ten. With 4 bases removed from V and 1 base from J, the gap between germline ends came to 13 bases. The CDR3 totals 15 residues. The V gene's germline CDR1 is SGHDN and CDR2 FVKESK. About this clonotype: Its antigen is undetermined.

Sequencing was performed on cord blood. This chain joins TRBV14 and TRBJ1-1; D not certain. The clonotype originates from a newborn girl in good health. The DNA for the CDR3 is TGTGCCAGCAGCCCCCGGTCCCGGTGGAACACTGAAGCTTTCTTT. Protein product: CASSPRSRWNTEAFF.